This is a list of T cell receptor beta chains from one sample in a study of T cells in Graves' hyperthyroidism and ophthalmopathy. TCRdb called the multiplex PCR reads again in MiXCR, with one record for every CDR3 protein. Among over 250,000 distinct CDR3 sequences, 20% to 25% were seen once, and the ten largest hold 50% to 75%. Sequencing input: blood. The source is a man aged 25-45 years with Graves' ophthalmopathy. Both conserved end residues are trimmed from each CDR3. A D gene is named only where the DNA matches it firmly.

v_gene | d_gene | CDR3aa
TRBV9 | - | ASKRDTYNEQF
TRBV15 | - | ATSQGRDTSYEQY
TRBV7-9 | - | ASTRLRGAEKNIQY
TRBV12-3/TRBV12-4 | - | ASSLSVGETQY
TRBV2 | - | ASGGEAGRSYEQF
TRBV7-9 | - | ASSQIGGRSSYEQY
TRBV12-3/TRBV12-4 | TRBD2 | ASTRQGLADGRQY
TRBV6-5 | - | ASSYLGRGASTDTQY
TRBV18 | TRBD2 | ASSLASGRAWETQY
TRBV5-1 | TRBD2 | ASSLEGLGGNEQF
TRBV12-3/TRBV12-4 | TRBD2 | ASSEGTSGSYEQY
TRBV4-1 | TRBD2 | ASSHPLGGAGANVLT
TRBV15 | - | ATSSESSYEQY
TRBV27 | - | ASSLRGGPNTEAF
TRBV5-1 | - | ASSASGGVVDEQF
TRBV28 | - | ASTRIYEQY
TRBV11-2 | - | ASSLKGTSGELF
TRBV18 | TRBD1 | ASSADRMSGYT
TRBV11-2 | TRBD1 | ASSARDSIISYNSPLH
TRBV7-2 | - | ASSPTDLSYEQY